The rows below give T cell receptor beta chains drawn from one sample of a study of pediatric ulcerative colitis. Clones were sequenced by immunoSEQ multiplex PCR, and TCRdb holds only the in-frame ones, with some missing. The profile shows roughly 30,000 clones, roughly four fifths of them singletons. The sequenced material came from blood. The source is a boy younger than 18 with severe ulcerative colitis. CDR3s include the opening cysteine and the closing phenylalanine or tryptophan. Each record gives: V gene, D gene, clone size, J gene, CDR3 length, CDR3 DNA, CDR3 protein. A D gene is named only where the DNA matches it firmly. Not every row has a clone size; where given, it reads once, few, many or a size class.

>TRBV11-2|NA|NA|TRBJ1-1|15
TGTGCCAGCAGCTTTCGGGGGTCAGCCAACACTGAAGCTTTCTTT
CASSFRGSANTEAFF
>TRBV4-3|NA|NA|TRBJ2-5|15
TGCGCCAGCAGCCAAGTGCCAGGGGAGAGGGAGACCCAGTACTTC
CASSQVPGERETQYF
>TRBV7-9|NA|few|TRBJ2-1|12
TGTGCCAGCAGCTTGGCAGCGCAGCTCCCGTTCTTC
CASSLAAQLPFF
>TRBV11-2|NA|NA|TRBJ2-7|13
TGTGCCAGCAGCTTAGGGGCAGCCTACGAGCAGTACTTC
CASSLGAAYEQYF
>TRBV5-1|NA|NA|TRBJ1-4|16
TGCGCCAGCAGCTTGGTATCAGGGGTCTCTAATGAAAAACTGTTTTTT
CASSLVSGVSNEKLFF
>TRBV7-9|NA|few|TRBJ1-2|12
TGTGCCAGCAGCTTGGGGGAGAGGGGCTACACCTTC
CASSLGERGYTF
>TRBV11-3|TRBD1|NA|TRBJ1-5|15
TGTGCCAGCAGCTCGGGGGACAGGAAAAATCAGCCCCAGCATTTT
CASSSGDRKNQPQHF
>TRBV19|TRBD1|NA|TRBJ2-7|16
TGTGCCAGTAGTCGTCAAGGGGGGACAGGCACCTACGAGCAGTACTTC
CASSRQGGTGTYEQYF
>TRBV19|TRBD2|NA|TRBJ2-2|16
TGTGCCAGTAGACCACTAGCGGGGAACCCCACCGGGGAGCTGTTTTTT
CASRPLAGNPTGELFF
>TRBV4-1|NA|few|TRBJ1-1|13
TGCGCCAGCAGCCGCGGGAGAGGCACTGAAGCTTTCTTT
CASSRGRGTEAFF
>TRBV6-5|NA|NA|TRBJ1-3|14
TGTGCCAGCCGACCCGGAGGCGGTGGAAACACCATATATTTT
CASRPGGGGNTIYF
>TRBV7-3|NA|NA|TRBJ1-1|18
TGTGCCAGCAGCTTAGGTCCAGCCGGACGGCGAATGAACACTGAAGCTTTCTTT
CASSLGPAGRRMNTEAFF
>TRBV27|TRBD1|NA|TRBJ2-7|15
TGTGCCAGCAGTTTGACCGGGACAGGGGAATACGAGCAGTACTTC
CASSLTGTGEYEQYF
>TRBV5-1|TRBD1|NA|TRBJ2-7|15
TGCGCCAGCAGCCCCGGACAGGGGGGGCCCTACGAGCAGTACTTC
CASSPGQGGPYEQYF
>TRBV6-6|NA|NA|TRBJ2-1|11
TGTGCCAGCAAGGGTTCCAATGAGCAGTTCTTC
CASKGSNEQFF